This T cell receptor (beta chain) was recovered during a study of T cell changes during pregnancy in multiple sclerosis. As concerns this clone: The same CDR3 can be traced to other DNA sequences in this sample.

TCRdb's copy holds only in-frame clones and misses some; the assay was immunoSEQ multiplex PCR. In the table there are over 55,000 clones, around 93% of which are singletons. V was shortened by 2 bases and J by 7 bases, with 15 bases between the two germline ends. Germline V gene data show CDR1 as MNHEY and CDR2 as SMNVEV (reference sequence). The CDR3 loop spans 15 amino acids. The chain uses TRBV27 and TRBJ2-4; a possible D gene is TRBD1 (5 bases). The source was peripheral blood, collected after pregnancy. The clonotype was recovered from a female donor with multiple sclerosis, enrolled in a pregnancy study. Here the CDR3 DNA reads TGTGCCAGCAGTTTACAAGCCAGGGTCGGCAACATTCAGTACTTC. Translating gives CASSLQARVGNIQYF.